These T cell receptor beta chains were read from a single sample in a study of control samples from healthy donors and cancer patients. Produced via immunoSEQ multiplex PCR; TCRdb's table is partial and in-frame only. The data show roughly 120,000 clones, with roughly 88% seen just once and roughly 3.7% held by the top ten. Sequenced material: PBMCs. The receptors were sampled from a woman aged 55-70 years with lung cancer. The CDR3 runs from the conserved cysteine through the conserved F or W.

cdr3_length,j_call,v_call,cdr3_aa
16,TRBJ1-1,TRBV3-1/TRBV3-2,CASSQDLTGMNTEAFF
17,TRBJ2-6,TRBV27,CASSFFSGTSGANVLTF
15,TRBJ1-2,TRBV19,CASSPPRGQNYGYTF
13,TRBJ1-2,TRBV11-3,CASSDDGLYGYTF
12,TRBJ1-1,TRBV7-9,CASSRETGEAFF
13,TRBJ1-2,TRBV13,CASSYRDRVWLAF
11,TRBJ1-1,TRBV20-1,CSAFSQGGAFF
12,TRBJ1-6,TRBV30,CAWREYNSPLHF
13,TRBJ1-4,TRBV20-1,CSASRGEDEKLFF
13,TRBJ2-6,TRBV28,CASSLDGANVLTF
17,TRBJ2-7,TRBV28,CASSLDQLAGGNYEQYF
18,TRBJ2-1,TRBV5-1,CASSSVPLTGGSNNEQFF
15,TRBJ2-7,TRBV30,CAWSVGLAGTYEQYF
14,TRBJ2-7,TRBV3-1/TRBV3-2,CASSLGGSSYEQYF
13,TRBJ1-2,TRBV18,CASSPPGPYGYTF
13,TRBJ2-7,TRBV12-3/TRBV12-4,CASSSQNSYEQYF
14,TRBJ1-2,TRBV6-6,CASRIGQGNYGYTF
15,TRBJ1-2,TRBV27,CASSLEGPGTYGYTF
15,TRBJ2-7,TRBV6-6,CASSGTGQTSYEQYF
16,TRBJ2-5,TRBV14,CASSTVAGQTEETQYF
15,TRBJ1-2,TRBV4-1,CASSQDQGANYGYTF
15,TRBJ2-7,TRBV19,CASSISADSSYEQYF
13,TRBJ1-1,TRBV19,CASTNDLNTEAFF
14,TRBJ1-2,TRBV30,CAWSGIGTNYGYTF
13,TRBJ2-1,TRBV5-6,CASSYNPDNEQFF
13,TRBJ1-2,TRBV28,CASSQTANYGYTF
15,TRBJ2-4,TRBV11-2,CASATAAHGKNIQYF
16,TRBJ1-1,TRBV4-1,CASSQGTGWLNTEAFF
16,TRBJ1-4,TRBV15,CATSSGTGSTNEKLFF
13,TRBJ2-1,TRBV4-1,CASSQDRVGQGFF
16,TRBJ2-5,TRBV6-5,CASSYSTSGGALTQYF
16,TRBJ2-3,TRBV9,CASSVSPGGPTDTQYF
15,TRBJ2-2,TRBV7-9,CASSSRMANTGELFF
14,TRBJ1-2,TRBV5-8,CASSLSRVSYGYTF
15,TRBJ1-1,TRBV28,CASSTYRGINTEAFF
13,TRBJ1-2,TRBV24-1,CATSDSFYYGYTF
14,TRBJ1-5,TRBV6-5,CASNYRGTGQPQHF
16,TRBJ1-5,TRBV27,CASSPTVLDSNQPQHF
12,TRBJ1-2,TRBV7-9,CASSRDAYGYTF
15,TRBJ1-1,TRBV15,CATSRDQGRVTEAFF
14,TRBJ1-1,TRBV6-5,CAVSPGTGGTEAFF